Shown below are 8 T cell receptor beta chains from a single sample sequenced in a study of blood T cell repertoires in COVID-19. Only in-frame clones appear in the TCRdb table, and some are missing; sequencing was by immunoSEQ multiplex PCR. The sample records roughly 150,000 clones, around 81% being singletons. Sequenced input: PBMCs or T cells enriched from blood (not recorded which). The receptors stem from a woman in her forties who had recovered from COVID-19.

This chain links TRBV2 with TRBJ2-2; D call uncertain. CDR3 length: 13 amino acids. Looked up from germline, CDR1 is SNHLY and CDR2 is FYNNEI. With 1 base removed from V and 4 bases from J, the gap between germline ends came to 4 bases. The CDR3 region has the DNA TGTGCCAGCAGTGAAGGGCTCACCGGGGAGCTGTTTTTT. This sequence encodes CASSEGLTGELFF.

The chain joins TRBV19 to TRBJ1-2, with 12 bases aligning to TRBD1. The CDR3 is 15 residues long. The germline gives CDR1 LNHDA, CDR2 SQIVND (reference sequence). With 3 bases clipped from V and 7 bases from J, the junction kept 6 bases outside the gene matches. The CDR3 protein is CASSMGDRGPRGYTF. As DNA, the CDR3 is TGTGCCAGTAGTATGGGGGACAGGGGGCCGCGTGGCTACACCTTC.

This clone appeared a few times. The genes are TRBV4-1 and TRBJ1-2; possibly TRBD1 for D (6 bases). CDR1 and CDR2 (germline): MGHRA, YSYEKL. This CDR3 has 14 residues. V was pared by 6 bases and J by 6 bases, with 17 bases between. CDR3 residues: CASRHWAQGHGYTF. The CDR3 region has the DNA TGCGCCAGCAGGCATTGGGCACAGGGTCATGGCTACACCTTC.

The chain has TRBV10-1 and TRBJ1-1; D is undetermined. The CDR3 sequence is 12 residues long. Germline assignment: CDR1 WNHNN and CDR2 SYGVQD (reference sequence). Trimming pared 0 bases from V and 9 bases from J, leaving 8 bases between. CDR3 DNA sequence: TGCGCCAGCAGTGAGTCTTCTTATCAAGCTTTCTTT. Amino acid sequence: CASSESSYQAFF.

The CDR3, as DNA: TGTGCCATCAGCCCCATGGGAAGACTAGAGGGCTACACCTTC. It yields the protein CAISPMGRLEGYTF. The V call is TRBV10-3, the J call TRBJ1-2; D not certain. The V end was cut by 6 bases, the J end by 8 bases, with 19 bases between. This CDR3 region has 14 residues. The germline CDR1 and CDR2 sequences are ENHRY and SYGVKD.

The V call is TRBV3-1 (or the pseudogene TRBV3-2), the J call TRBJ2-2, with unresolved D. Germline V gene sequence: CDR1 LGHDT, CDR2 YNNKEL (reference sequence). V lost 5 bases to trimming and J lost 8 bases, with 6 bases between them. There are 11 residues in the CDR3. CDR3 amino acids: CASSDSGELFF. In nucleotides, the CDR3 is TGTGCCAGCAGCGACTCTGGGGAGCTGTTTTTT.

V and J are TRBV5-1 and TRBJ2-1; 7 bases fit TRBD2. Germline CDR1 and CDR2: SGHRS and YFSETQ. The CDR3 covers 13 residues. The V and J ends lost 2 bases and 12 bases, in that order; junction bases with no gene match: 8. CDR3 loop: CASSFRGEVVQFF. The CDR3 DNA sequence: TGCGCCAGCAGCTTCCGGGGGGAAGTCGTGCAGTTCTTC.

This clone appeared a single time. The chain has TRBV9 and TRBJ2-7; D is unresolved. V was clipped by 4 bases and J by 5 bases, with 13 bases between them. CDR1 and CDR2 from the germline V gene are SGDLS and YYNGEE. The CDR3 has 13 amino acids. The CDR3: CASSPLNANEQYF. The CDR3 nucleotides read TGTGCCAGCAGCCCACTCAATGCGAACGAGCAGTACTTC.